This record looks at one T cell receptor beta chain sequence and its context. Antigen: not known. This sample is part of a study of CD8 T cells in ankylosing spondylitis. Study conclusions and caveats: A number of the motif variants had already been described in reactive arthritis synovial fluid and blood. Disease-associated clones were reportedly significantly overrepresented in matched ankylosing spondylitis synovial fluid.

Per the germline V gene, CDR1 is SEHNR and CDR2 is FQNEAQ (reference sequence). The CDR3 loop spans 14 amino acids. After removal of 3 bases from V and 4 bases from J, the junction contained 4 bases not matched to a gene. The authors made TCR beta libraries by quantitative 5'-RACE with molecular barcodes. TCRdb redid the calling of the 5' RACE reads with MiXCR, one entry per CDR3 protein. This table holds fewer than 130,000 distinct CDR3 sequences, less than 25% found once. The gene calls are TRBV7-9 and TRBJ2-5; TRBD2 aligns across 8 bases. The clonotype comes from a male donor with ankylosing spondylitis. The sample was synovial fluid, either unsorted or a sorted T cell fraction (not recorded which). CDR3 loop: CASSLGLVRETQYF. Written as DNA, the CDR3 is TGTGCCAGCAGCTTGGGACTAGTAAGAGAGACCCAGTACTTC.